A single T cell receptor beta chain is shown here with its context. This CDR3 contains 12 residues. Per germline, CDR1 MNHNS and CDR2 SASEGT. The V gene lost 2 bases and the J gene lost 8 bases, with 9 bases spanning the gap. Via MiXCR, TCRdb re-called the RT-PCR reads, giving one row per CDR3 protein. The table shows fewer than 800,000 distinct CDR3 sequences, with approximately 15% occurring only once. Sequencing used memory CD4+ T cells from blood. The clonotype originates from a female donor in good health, serving as a healthy control. V usage is TRBV6-1 and J usage is TRBJ1-1; maybe TRBD1 (6 bases). The DNA for the CDR3 is TGTGCCAGCAGTGAAACAGGGTGGGAAGCTTTCTTT. As protein: CASSETGWEAFF.